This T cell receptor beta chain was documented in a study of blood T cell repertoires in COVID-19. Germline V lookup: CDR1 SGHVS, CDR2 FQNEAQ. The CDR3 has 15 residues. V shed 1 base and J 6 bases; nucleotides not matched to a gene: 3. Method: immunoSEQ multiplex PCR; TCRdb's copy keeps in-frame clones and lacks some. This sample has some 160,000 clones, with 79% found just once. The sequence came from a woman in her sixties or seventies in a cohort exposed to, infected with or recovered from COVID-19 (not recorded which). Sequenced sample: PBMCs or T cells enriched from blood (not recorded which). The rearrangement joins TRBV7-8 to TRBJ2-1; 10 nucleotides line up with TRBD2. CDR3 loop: CASSLGSGRANEQFF. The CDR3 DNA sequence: TGTGCCAGCAGCTTAGGGAGCGGGAGGGCCAATGAGCAGTTCTTC.